The 10 T cell receptor beta chains given below trace back to one sample, sequenced in a study of read filtering for tumor transcriptome and immune sequencing. This library used 300 to 500 ng RNA and molecular barcoded adaptors spanning alpha/delta and beta/gamma chains. TCRdb passed the reads through MiXCR, listing each CDR3 protein once. Seen here are around 41,000 distinct CDR3 sequences, around 15% observed once, and the top ten hold roughly 18%. Sequenced material: a population of CD138-negative cells sorted from bone marrow. The receptors shown here come from a donor aged 40 or older with multiple myeloma.

This clonotype was seen many times. The gene calls are TRBV27 and TRBJ2-2; D unclear. V lost 2 bases and J lost 4, with 2 bases in between. CDR1 is MNHEY, CDR2 SMNVEV, per germline (reference sequence). The CDR3 loop spans 12 amino acids. The chain's CDR3 is CASSLATGELFF. CDR3 nucleotides: TGTGCCAGCAGTTTAGCCACCGGGGAGCTGTTTTTT.

At least ten counts were recorded for this clonotype. The gene calls are TRBV4-3 and TRBJ1-1; D not resolved. There are 15 residues in the CDR3. Between the trimmed V and J ends, which lost 0 bases and 4 bases, there was a span of 12 bases. Germline V gene sequence: CDR1 LGHNA, CDR2 YSLEER. The chain's CDR3 is CASSQEAWTSTEAFF. In DNA, the CDR3 is TGCGCCAGCAGCCAAGAGGCTTGGACGAGCACTGAAGCTTTCTTT.

As to this clonotype: A read error is possible here, since a much larger clone lies one base away. Given the absence of the conserved phenylalanine or tryptophan at the CDR3 end, a read error is likely. The chain links TRBV19 to TRBJ2-1; D possibly uses TRBD1 or TRBD2 (6 bases each). The V and J ends lost 7 bases and 3 bases respectively, with 13 bases between them. The CDR3 spans 14 residues. Germline V gene data show CDR1 as LNHDA and CDR2 as SQIVND (reference sequence). The CDR3: CASTLGGFYNEQFS. The CDR3 DNA reads TGTGCCAGTACCTTAGGGGGGTTCTACAATGAGCAGTTCTCC.

This clonotype was observed at least ten times. One base away lies a much larger clone, so this may be a sequencing read error. The chain is built from TRBV5-5 and TRBJ2-1; 10 nucleotides agree with TRBD1. This CDR3 has 16 amino acids. Per germline, CDR1 SGHKS and CDR2 YYEKEE (reference sequence). CDR3 coding DNA: TGTGCCAGCAGCTTGGCTACCGGGACAGGGGCCAATGGGCAGTTCTTC. It yields the protein CASSLATGTGANGQFF.

This clonotype occurred a few times. The V gene is TRBV5-1, the J gene TRBJ2-1; D remains unclear. V gave up 7 bases and J gave up 8 bases, with 10 bases separating them. The CDR3 totals 11 residues. Per the germline V gene, CDR1 is SGHRS and CDR2 is YFSETQ. CDR3 DNA: TGCGCCAGCGGCCCCCGCGATGAGCAGTTCTTC. As protein: CASGPRDEQFF.

In its sample, this clonotype was seen many times. This chain joins TRBV27 and TRBJ2-7, with D unclear. Trimming shortened V by 4 bases and J by 2 bases, and 6 bases separated the two germline ends. Germline CDR1 is MNHEY and CDR2 is SMNVEV (reference sequence). CDR3 length equals 12 residues. The CDR3 sequence: CASSSPPYEQYF. Here the CDR3 DNA reads TGTGCCAGCAGTTCCCCTCCCTACGAGCAGTACTTC.

This clonotype was seen repeatedly, ten times or more. The chain combines TRBV10-3 with TRBJ1-1, with a tentative D call TRBD1 (5 bases). The V gene's germline CDR1 is ENHRY and CDR2 SYGVKD. This CDR3 contains 16 residues. V lost 0 bases, J lost 4 bases, and 15 bases lay in between. DNA for the CDR3: TGTGCCATCAGTGAGTCCGGTGGGGGTTTTGCCACTGAAGCTTTCTTT. Translating it yields CAISESGGGFATEAFF.

The table lists this clonotype with many counts. The chain carries TRBV5-1 and TRBJ2-5, with D perhaps being TRBD1 or TRBD2 (5 bases each). V lost 3 bases to trimming and J lost 5 bases, with 5 bases between them. Germline V gene sequence: CDR1 SGHRS, CDR2 YFSETQ. The CDR3 has 11 amino acids. In nucleotides, the CDR3 is TGCGCCAGCAGCTGGGGGGAGACCCAGTACTTC. As protein: CASSWGETQYF.

On this clonotype: This sequence is one base from a far larger clone and is likely a read error. The chain combines TRBV2 with TRBJ2-1; 7 bases align to TRBD2. The CDR3 consists of 14 residues. Germline CDR1 is SNHLY and CDR2 is FYNNEI. CDR3 sequence reads: CASSLSGVYHEQFF. The DNA of the CDR3 is TGTGCCAGCAGCTTAAGCGGGGTCTACCATGAGCAGTTCTTC.

Remarks on this clonotype: With a much larger clone just one base away, this may be a read error. V gene TRBV19 combines with J gene TRBJ2-3; 9 bases match TRBD1. Germline V lookup: CDR1 LNHDA, CDR2 SQIVND (reference sequence). CDR3 length: 15 residues. J lost 6 bases, V lost 3 bases, and 7 bases had no gene match. The CDR3 here is CASSILTGGRDTQYF. The CDR3, as DNA: TGTGCCAGTAGTATTTTGACAGGGGGACGGGATACGCAGTATTTT. Full variable domain (remainder filled in from reference TRBV19 and TRBJ2-3): DGGITQSPKYLFRKEGQNVTLSCEQNLNHDAMYWYRQDPGQGLRLIYYSQIVNDFQKGDIAEGYSVSREKKESFPLTVTSAQKNPTAFYLCASSILTGGRDTQYFGPGTRLTVL.